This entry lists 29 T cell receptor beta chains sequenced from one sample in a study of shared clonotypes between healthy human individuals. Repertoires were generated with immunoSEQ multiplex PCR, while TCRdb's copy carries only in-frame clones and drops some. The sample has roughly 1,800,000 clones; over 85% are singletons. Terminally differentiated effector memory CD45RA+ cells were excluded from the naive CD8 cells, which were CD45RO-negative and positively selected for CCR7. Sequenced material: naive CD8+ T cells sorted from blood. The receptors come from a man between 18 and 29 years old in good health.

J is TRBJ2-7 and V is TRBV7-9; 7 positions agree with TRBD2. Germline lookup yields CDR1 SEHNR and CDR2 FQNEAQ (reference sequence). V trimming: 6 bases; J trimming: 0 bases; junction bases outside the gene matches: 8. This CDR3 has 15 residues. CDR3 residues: CASSLNGGTSYEQYF. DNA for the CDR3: TGTGCCAGCAGTCTAAACGGGGGGACCTCCTACGAGCAGTACTTC.

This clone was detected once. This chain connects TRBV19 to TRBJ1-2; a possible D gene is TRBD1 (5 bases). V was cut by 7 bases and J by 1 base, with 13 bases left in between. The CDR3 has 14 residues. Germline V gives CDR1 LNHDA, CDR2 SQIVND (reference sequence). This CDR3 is CASIADRDNYGYTF. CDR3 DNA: TGTGCCAGTATAGCCGACAGAGATAACTATGGCTACACCTTC.

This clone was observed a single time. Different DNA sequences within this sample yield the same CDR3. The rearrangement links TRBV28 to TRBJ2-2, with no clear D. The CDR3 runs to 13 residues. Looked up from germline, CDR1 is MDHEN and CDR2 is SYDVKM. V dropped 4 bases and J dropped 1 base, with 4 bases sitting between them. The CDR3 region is CASSSKNTGELFF. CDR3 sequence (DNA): TGTGCCAGCAGTTCGAAGAACACCGGGGAGCTGTTTTTT.

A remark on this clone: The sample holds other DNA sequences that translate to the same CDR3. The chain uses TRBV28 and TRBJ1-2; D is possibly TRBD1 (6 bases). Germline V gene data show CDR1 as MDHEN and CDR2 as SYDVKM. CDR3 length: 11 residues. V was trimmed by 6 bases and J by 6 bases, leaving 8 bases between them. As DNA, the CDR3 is TGTGCCAGCAGCCAGGGGAATGGCTACACCTTC. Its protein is CASSQGNGYTF.

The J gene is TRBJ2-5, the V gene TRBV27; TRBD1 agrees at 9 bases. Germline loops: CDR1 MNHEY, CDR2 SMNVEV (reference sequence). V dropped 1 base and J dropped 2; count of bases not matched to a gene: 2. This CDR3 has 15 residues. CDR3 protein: CASSLYRGPQETQYF. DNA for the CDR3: TGTGCCAGCAGTTTATACAGGGGGCCGCAAGAGACCCAGTACTTC.

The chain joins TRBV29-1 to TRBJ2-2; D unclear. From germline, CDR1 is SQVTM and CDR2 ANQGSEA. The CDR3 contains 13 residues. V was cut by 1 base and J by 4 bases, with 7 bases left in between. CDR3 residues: CSVEAVGTGELFF. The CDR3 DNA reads TGCAGCGTTGAAGCGGTCGGCACCGGGGAGCTGTTTTTT.

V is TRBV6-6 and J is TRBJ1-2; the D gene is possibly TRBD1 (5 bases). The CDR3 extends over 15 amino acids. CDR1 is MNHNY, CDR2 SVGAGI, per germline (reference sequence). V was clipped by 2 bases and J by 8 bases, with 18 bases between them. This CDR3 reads CASSYTAGTAGGYTF. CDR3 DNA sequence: TGTGCCAGCAGTTACACCGCCGGGACCGCCGGGGGCTACACCTTC.

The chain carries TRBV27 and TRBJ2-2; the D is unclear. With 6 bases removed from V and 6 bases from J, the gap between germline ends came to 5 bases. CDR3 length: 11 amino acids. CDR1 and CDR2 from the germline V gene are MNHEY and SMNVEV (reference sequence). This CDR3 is CASRVAGELFF. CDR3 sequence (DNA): TGTGCCAGCAGGGTCGCCGGGGAGCTGTTTTTT.

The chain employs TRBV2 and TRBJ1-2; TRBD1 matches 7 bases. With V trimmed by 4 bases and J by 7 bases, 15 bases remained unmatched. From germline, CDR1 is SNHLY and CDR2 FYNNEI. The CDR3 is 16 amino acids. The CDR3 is CASSATLRDSEGGYTF. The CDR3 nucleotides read TGTGCCAGCAGTGCTACCTTAAGGGACAGCGAGGGTGGCTACACCTTC.

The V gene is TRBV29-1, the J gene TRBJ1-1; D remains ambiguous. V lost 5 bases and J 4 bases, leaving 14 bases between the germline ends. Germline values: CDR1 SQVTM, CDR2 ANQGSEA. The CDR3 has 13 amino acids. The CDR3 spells CSVPFDGGTEAFF. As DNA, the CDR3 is TGCAGCGTTCCGTTCGATGGAGGCACTGAAGCTTTCTTT. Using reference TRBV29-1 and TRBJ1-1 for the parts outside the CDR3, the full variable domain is SAVISQKPSRDICQRGTSLTIQCQVDSQVTMMFWYRQQPGQSLTLIATANQGSEATYESGFVIDKFPISRPNLTFSTLTVSNMSPEDSSIYLCSVPFDGGTEAFFGQGTRLTVV.

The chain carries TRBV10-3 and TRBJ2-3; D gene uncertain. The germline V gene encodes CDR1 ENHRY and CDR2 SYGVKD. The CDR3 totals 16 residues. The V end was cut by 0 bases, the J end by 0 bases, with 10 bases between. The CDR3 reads CAISESIYPSTDTQYF. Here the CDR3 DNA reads TGTGCCATCAGTGAGTCCATCTACCCTAGCACAGATACGCAGTATTTT.

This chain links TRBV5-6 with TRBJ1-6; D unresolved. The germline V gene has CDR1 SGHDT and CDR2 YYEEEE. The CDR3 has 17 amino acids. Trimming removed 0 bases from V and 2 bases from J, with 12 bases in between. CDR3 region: CASSLALIGTYNSPLHF. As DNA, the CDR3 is TGTGCCAGCAGCTTGGCACTAATCGGGACCTATAATTCACCCCTCCACTTT. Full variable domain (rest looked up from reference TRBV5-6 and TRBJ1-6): DAGVTQSPTHLIKTRGQQVTLRCSPKSGHDTVSWYQQALGQGPQFIFQYYEEEERQRGNFPDRFSGHQFPNYSSELNVNALLLGDSALYLCASSLALIGTYNSPLHFGNGTRLTVT.

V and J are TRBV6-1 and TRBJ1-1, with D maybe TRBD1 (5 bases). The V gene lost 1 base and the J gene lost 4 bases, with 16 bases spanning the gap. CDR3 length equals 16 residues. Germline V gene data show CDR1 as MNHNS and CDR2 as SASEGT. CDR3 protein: CASSEGRGWEITEAFF. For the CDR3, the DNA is TGTGCCAGCAGTGAAGGGAGGGGATGGGAGATCACTGAAGCTTTCTTT.

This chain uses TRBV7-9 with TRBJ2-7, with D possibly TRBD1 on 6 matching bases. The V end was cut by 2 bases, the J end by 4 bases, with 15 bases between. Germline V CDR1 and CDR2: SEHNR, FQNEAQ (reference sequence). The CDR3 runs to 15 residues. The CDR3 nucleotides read TGTGCCAGCAGCTTAACGGCAGGGGTTATGTACGAGCAGTACTTC. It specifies CASSLTAGVMYEQYF. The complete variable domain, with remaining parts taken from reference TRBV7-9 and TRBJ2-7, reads DTGVSQNPRHKITKRGQNVTFRCDPISEHNRLYWYRQTLGQGPEFLTYFQNEAQLEKSRLLSDRFSAERPKGSFSTLEIQRTEQGDSAMYLCASSLTAGVMYEQYFGPGTRLTVT.

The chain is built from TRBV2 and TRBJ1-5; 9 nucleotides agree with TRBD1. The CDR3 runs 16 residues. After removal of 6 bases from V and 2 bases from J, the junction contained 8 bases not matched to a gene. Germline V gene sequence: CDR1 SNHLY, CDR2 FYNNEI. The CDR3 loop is CASSHRTGEGNQPQHF. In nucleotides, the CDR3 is TGTGCCAGCAGCCACCGGACAGGGGAGGGCAATCAGCCCCAGCATTTT.

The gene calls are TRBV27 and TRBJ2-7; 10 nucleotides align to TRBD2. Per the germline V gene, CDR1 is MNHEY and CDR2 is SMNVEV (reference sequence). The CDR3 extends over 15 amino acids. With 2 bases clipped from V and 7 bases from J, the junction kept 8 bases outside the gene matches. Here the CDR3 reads CASSLGNSGGREQYF. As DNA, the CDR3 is TGTGCCAGCAGTTTAGGGAATAGCGGGGGGAGAGAGCAGTACTTC.

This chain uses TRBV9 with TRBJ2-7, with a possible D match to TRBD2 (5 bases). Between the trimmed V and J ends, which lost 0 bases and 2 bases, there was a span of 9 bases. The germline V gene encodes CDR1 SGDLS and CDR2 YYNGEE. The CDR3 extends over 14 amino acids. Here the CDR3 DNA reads TGTGCCAGCAGCGTAGCTAGCTCCCCCTACGAGCAGTACTTC. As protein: CASSVASSPYEQYF. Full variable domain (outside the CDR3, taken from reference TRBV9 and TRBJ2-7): DSGVTQTPKHLITATGQRVTLRCSPRSGDLSVYWYQQSLDQGLQFLIQYYNGEERAKGNILERFSAQQFPDLHSELNLSSLELGDSALYFCASSVASSPYEQYFGPGTRLTVT.

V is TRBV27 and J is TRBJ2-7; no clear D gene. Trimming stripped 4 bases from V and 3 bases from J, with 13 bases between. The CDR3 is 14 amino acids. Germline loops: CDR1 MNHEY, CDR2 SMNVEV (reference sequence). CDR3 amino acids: CASSSVPPGYEQYF. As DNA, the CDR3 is TGTGCCAGCAGTTCGGTCCCCCCTGGCTACGAGCAGTACTTC.

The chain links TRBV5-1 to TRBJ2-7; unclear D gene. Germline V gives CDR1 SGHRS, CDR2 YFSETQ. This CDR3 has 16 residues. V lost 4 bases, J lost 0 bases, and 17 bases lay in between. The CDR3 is CASSPAESLSSYEQYF. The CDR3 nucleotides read TGCGCCAGCAGCCCGGCCGAAAGCCTTAGCTCCTACGAGCAGTACTTC.

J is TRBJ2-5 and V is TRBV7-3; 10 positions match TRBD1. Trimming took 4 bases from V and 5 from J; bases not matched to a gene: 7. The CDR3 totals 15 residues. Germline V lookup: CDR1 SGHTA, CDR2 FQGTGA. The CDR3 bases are TGTGCCAGCAGCTACGGGACAGGGGTTTCGGAGACCCAGTACTTC. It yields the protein CASSYGTGVSETQYF.

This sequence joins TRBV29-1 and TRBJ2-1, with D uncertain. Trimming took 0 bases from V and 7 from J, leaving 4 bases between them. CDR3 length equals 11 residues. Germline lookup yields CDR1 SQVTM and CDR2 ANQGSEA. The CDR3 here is CSVEDRNEQFF. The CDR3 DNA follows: TGCAGCGTTGAAGATCGGAATGAGCAGTTCTTC.

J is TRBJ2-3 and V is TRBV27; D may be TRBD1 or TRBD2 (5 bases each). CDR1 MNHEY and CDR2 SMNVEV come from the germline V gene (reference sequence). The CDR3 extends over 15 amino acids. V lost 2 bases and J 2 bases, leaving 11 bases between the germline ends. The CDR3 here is CASSLSGHITDTQYF. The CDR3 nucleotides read TGTGCCAGCAGTTTAAGCGGACATATCACAGATACGCAGTATTTT.

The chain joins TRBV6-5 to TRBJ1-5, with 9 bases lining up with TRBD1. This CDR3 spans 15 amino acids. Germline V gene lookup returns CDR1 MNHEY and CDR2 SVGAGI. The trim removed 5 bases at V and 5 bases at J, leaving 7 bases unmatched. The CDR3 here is CASSLGTGTDQPQHF. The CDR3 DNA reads TGTGCCAGCAGTCTTGGGACAGGGACCGATCAGCCCCAGCATTTT.

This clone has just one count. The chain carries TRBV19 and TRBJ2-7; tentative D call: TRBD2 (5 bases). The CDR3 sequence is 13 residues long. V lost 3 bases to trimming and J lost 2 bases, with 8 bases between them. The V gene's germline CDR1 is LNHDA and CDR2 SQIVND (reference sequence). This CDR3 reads CASSMFGTYEQYF. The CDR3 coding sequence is TGTGCCAGTAGTATGTTCGGGACCTACGAGCAGTACTTC.

CDR3 residues: CASSPRAVNSVSYNSPLHF. The CDR3 DNA reads as TGCGCCAGCAGCCCTCGGGCAGTTAATTCAGTCTCCTATAATTCACCCCTCCACTTT. The chain employs TRBV4-1 and TRBJ1-6; D gene ambiguous. The CDR3 is 19 amino acids. CDR1 is MGHRA and CDR2 is YSYEKL in the germline V gene. V lost 4 bases and J 0 bases, leaving 19 bases between the germline ends.

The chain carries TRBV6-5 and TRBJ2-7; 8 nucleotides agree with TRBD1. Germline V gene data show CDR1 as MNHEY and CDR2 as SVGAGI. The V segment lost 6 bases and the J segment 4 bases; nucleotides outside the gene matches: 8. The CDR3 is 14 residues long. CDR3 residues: CASSQGTGGYEQYF. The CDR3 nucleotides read TGTGCCAGCAGCCAAGGGACAGGCGGGTACGAGCAGTACTTC.

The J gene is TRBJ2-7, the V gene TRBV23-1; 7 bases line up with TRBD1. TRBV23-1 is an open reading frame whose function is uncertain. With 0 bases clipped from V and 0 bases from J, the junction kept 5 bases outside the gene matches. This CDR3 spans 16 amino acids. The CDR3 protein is CASSQSRTGFSYEQYF. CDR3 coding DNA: TGCGCCAGCAGTCAATCCCGGACAGGTTTCTCCTACGAGCAGTACTTC.

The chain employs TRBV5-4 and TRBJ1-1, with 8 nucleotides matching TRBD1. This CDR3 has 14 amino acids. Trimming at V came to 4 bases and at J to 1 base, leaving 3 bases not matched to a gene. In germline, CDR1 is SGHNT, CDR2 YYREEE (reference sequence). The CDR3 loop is CASSAGTGNTEAFF. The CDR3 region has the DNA TGTGCCAGCAGCGCCGGGACAGGGAACACTGAAGCTTTCTTT. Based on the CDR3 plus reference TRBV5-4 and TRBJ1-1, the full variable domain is ETGVTQSPTHLIKTRGQQVTLRCSSQSGHNTVSWYQQALGQGPQFIFQYYREEENGRGNFPPRFSGLQFPNYSSELNVNALELDDSALYLCASSAGTGNTEAFFGQGTRLTVV.

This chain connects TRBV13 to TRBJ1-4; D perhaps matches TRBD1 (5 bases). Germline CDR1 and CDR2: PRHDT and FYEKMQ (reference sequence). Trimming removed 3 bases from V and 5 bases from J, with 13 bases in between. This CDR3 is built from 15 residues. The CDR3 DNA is TGTGCCAGCAGCTTTATGACAGCCTTAAATGAAAAACTGTTTTTT. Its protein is CASSFMTALNEKLFF.